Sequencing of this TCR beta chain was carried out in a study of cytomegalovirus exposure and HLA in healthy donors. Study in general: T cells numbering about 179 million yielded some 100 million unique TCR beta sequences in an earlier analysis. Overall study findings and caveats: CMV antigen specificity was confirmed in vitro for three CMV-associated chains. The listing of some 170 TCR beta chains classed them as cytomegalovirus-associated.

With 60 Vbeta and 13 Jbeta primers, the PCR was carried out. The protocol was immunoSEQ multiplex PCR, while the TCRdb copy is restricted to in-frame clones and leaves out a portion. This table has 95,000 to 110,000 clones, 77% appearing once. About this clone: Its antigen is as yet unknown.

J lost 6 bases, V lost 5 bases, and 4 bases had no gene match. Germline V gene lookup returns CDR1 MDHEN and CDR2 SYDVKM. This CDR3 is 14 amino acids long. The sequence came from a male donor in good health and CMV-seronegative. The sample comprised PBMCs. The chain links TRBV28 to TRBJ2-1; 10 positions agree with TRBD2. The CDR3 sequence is CASSTGTSANEQFF. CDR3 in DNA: TGTGCCAGCAGTACCGGGACTAGCGCCAATGAGCAGTTCTTC.